The entry below describes one T cell receptor beta chain. Assay used: immunoSEQ multiplex PCR; TCRdb lists only in-frame clones, some missing. The table has 100,000 to 150,000 clones, approximately 94% seen once. This specimen belongs to a study of T cell changes during pregnancy in multiple sclerosis. V gave up 5 bases and J gave up 0 bases; unmatched junction bases: 11. CDR1 LNHDA and CDR2 SQIVND come from the germline V gene (reference sequence). This CDR3 contains 17 residues. This clonotype was sampled from a female donor with multiple sclerosis, enrolled in a pregnancy study. This specimen consisted of peripheral blood, obtained before pregnancy. The genes are TRBV19 and TRBJ2-7, with 9 bases identical to TRBD1. The CDR3 region is CASSLLAGTGSSYEQYF. DNA of the CDR3: TGTGCCAGTAGTCTCCTTGCCGGGACAGGGAGCTCCTACGAGCAGTACTTC.